This T cell receptor (beta chain) was sequenced for a study of T cell repertoires in cytomegalovirus infection. Study-wide context: As its CMV epitopes, the study selected recently identified HLA-C-restricted and well-studied HLA-B-restricted targets.

About this clonotype: Its target is not known.

The V gene end was trimmed by 2 bases and the J gene end by 5 bases; junction bases not matched to a gene: 5. This CDR3 has 15 residues. The germline gives CDR1 SGHRS, CDR2 YFSETQ. MiXCR, applied by TCRdb to the reads, yields one record per CDR3 protein. In the table there are tens of thousands of distinct CDR3 sequences, approximately 39% of which are singletons. This TCR came from a human donor in good health (CMV status not recorded). Some clones in this sample may be carry-over from other donors' samples. The V and J genes are TRBV5-1 and TRBJ2-4; 9 nucleotides agree with TRBD2. The sequencing used CD8+ T cells from cultured PBMCs, collected from culture after CMV antigen stimulation. The CDR3, as DNA: TGCGCCAGCAGCTTATCCGGCGGGGGGGAAAACATTCAGTACTTC. It encodes CASSLSGGGENIQYF.